These 8 T cell receptor beta chains originate from one sample sequenced in a study of cytomegalovirus exposure and HLA in healthy donors (dated by TCRdb to the late 2010s). The library was obtained by the immunoSEQ multiplex PCR assay. For the multiplex PCR, a mixture combining 60 forward primers for TCR Vbeta segments and 13 reverse primers for TCR Jbeta segments was used. The source is immuneACCESS, and TCRdb retained only in-frame sequences with V and J called. Part of the clones is not carried over; for the studies checked, unresolved V genes explain less than half of this, and the remainder is unexplained. The sample contains around 110,000 clones, around four fifths of them found a single time. Roughly 8% of the sample is taken by the ten largest. The source material was PBMCs. All receptors come from a man younger than 45 in good health and CMV-seronegative.

The chain recombines TRBV9 with TRBJ1-2; the D gene is possibly TRBD1 (5 bases). CDR3 length equals 16 residues. The germline CDR1 and CDR2 sequences are SGDLS and YYNGEE. Trimming took 5 bases from V and 7 from J, leaving 24 bases between them. CDR3 region: CASSKTTGTGVAGYTF. The CDR3 DNA reads TGTGCCAGCAGTAAAACTACCGGGACTGGGGTGGCTGGCTACACCTTC. The variable domain in full, with the rest retrieved from reference TRBV9 and TRBJ1-2, is DSGVTQTPKHLITATGQRVTLRCSPRSGDLSVYWYQQSLDQGLQFLIQYYNGEERAKGNILERFSAQQFPDLHSELNLSSLELGDSALYFCASSKTTGTGVAGYTFGSGTRLTVV.

V gene TRBV19 combines with J gene TRBJ2-3; tentatively, D is TRBD1 (5 bases). V lost 7 bases to trimming and J lost 0 bases, with 8 bases between them. This CDR3 contains 13 residues. Germline V gene lookup returns CDR1 LNHDA and CDR2 SQIVND (reference sequence). This chain's CDR3 is CASIDRSTDTQYF. The CDR3 DNA follows: TGTGCCAGTATTGACAGAAGCACAGATACGCAGTATTTT.

The chain links TRBV7-9 to TRBJ2-5; 7 positions match TRBD2. The CDR3 length is 15 residues. In germline, CDR1 is SEHNR, CDR2 FQNEAQ (reference sequence). The junction had 11 bases not matched to a gene; V was cut back by 5 bases and J by 5 bases. The CDR3 spells CASSPAASGVETQYF. The DNA for the CDR3 is TGTGCCAGCAGCCCCGCTGCCAGCGGGGTTGAGACCCAGTACTTC.

CDR3 loop: CASSRASGGPDTQYF. The CDR3 nucleotides are TGCGCCAGCAGCCGAGCTAGCGGGGGGCCAGATACGCAGTATTTT. The chain is built from TRBV4-1 and TRBJ2-3, with TRBD2 identical over 11 bases. Trimming removed 4 bases from V and 4 bases from J; junction bases left unmatched: 4. Germline assignment: CDR1 MGHRA and CDR2 YSYEKL. The CDR3 spans 15 residues.

The chain has TRBV6-5 and TRBJ2-1, with 7 bases matching TRBD2. V gave up 6 bases and J gave up 5 bases; unmatched junction bases: 10. Germline lookup yields CDR1 MNHEY and CDR2 SVGAGI. This CDR3 region has 15 residues. Written as DNA, the CDR3 is TGTGCCAGCAGGGCCCAGCTAGCGGCACACAATGAGCAGTTCTTC. It codes for CASRAQLAAHNEQFF.

V and J are TRBV10-2 and TRBJ2-7; maybe TRBD1 (6 bases). The CDR3 has 13 residues. The germline V gene has CDR1 WSHSY and CDR2 SAAADI. Trimming took off 3 bases at V and 7 bases at J, with 13 bases between the two ends. As DNA, the CDR3 is TGCGCCAGCAGTGAACAGGGAACGGGTGAGCAGTACTTC. Translated: CASSEQGTGEQYF.

V and J are TRBV28 and TRBJ1-2, with 8 nucleotides matching TRBD1. CDR3 length: 16 residues. V lost 3 bases, J lost 6 bases, and 12 bases stayed unmatched. The V gene's germline CDR1 is MDHEN and CDR2 SYDVKM. The CDR3: CASSLEPGGRSDGYTF. The CDR3, as DNA: TGTGCCAGCAGTTTGGAACCAGGGGGCCGCTCTGATGGCTACACCTTC.

This clone came up once. The rearrangement joins TRBV28 to TRBJ1-5, with 7 bases aligning to TRBD1. Trimming took 7 bases from V and 7 from J; bases not matched to a gene: 4. The germline V gene has CDR1 MDHEN and CDR2 SYDVKM. The CDR3 loop spans 12 amino acids. The CDR3 here is CASNVGGQPQHF. CDR3 nucleotides: TGTGCCAGCAATGTAGGGGGCCAGCCCCAGCATTTT.